Given below is one TCR beta chain in context. As yet, its antigen is unknown. The sequenced template was cDNA made from the entire isolated RNA. The assay was immunoSEQ multiplex PCR, and TCRdb's table has in-frame clones only and misses some. The profile shows about half a million clones, approximately 31% of them singletons. This sample stems from a study of beta chain features in type 1 diabetes. In the study overall: Healthy donors and patients showed comparable age, gender and cell yields. Findings of the study overall: Using cDNA template may skew counts toward highly expressing activated cells. The similarity of naive, central memory and Treg TCRB repertoires appeared greater among patients than among healthy donors.

This receptor was identified in a young man in good health. The sequenced sample was naive CD4+ T cells from blood.

CDR3 residues: CSVATGVSYEQYF. The CDR3 region has the DNA TGCAGCGTCGCGACGGGGGTATCCTACGAGCAGTACTTC. The chain carries TRBV29-1 and TRBJ2-7, with D perhaps TRBD2 (6 bases). The CDR3 runs to 13 residues. The germline V gene has CDR1 SQVTM and CDR2 ANQGSEA. V was trimmed by 6 bases and J by 1 base, leaving 13 bases between them.